This T cell receptor (beta chain) was profiled in a study of T cell responses to AZD1222 COVID-19 vaccine. Libraries were prepared by immunoSEQ multiplex PCR; TCRdb keeps only in-frame clonotypes and omits some of them. Of about 160,000 clones in the sample, roughly 91% are singletons; the top ten hold about 1.3%. Regarding this clone: The antigen is unknown.

Trimming pared 4 bases from V and 4 bases from J, leaving 8 bases between. This CDR3 comprises 12 residues. Germline lookup yields CDR1 SGHVS and CDR2 FNYEAQ. Study observations and caveats: Receipt of two AZD1222 doses was followed by a rise in Spike-specific TCR breadth and depth. Variant regions that are unmutated are reportedly the target of nearly half of spike-specific TCRs. Only five or six individuals given AZD1222 were seropositive at baseline.

The chain joins TRBV7-6 to TRBJ2-7; unclear D gene. This receptor was identified in an adult in good health. Sample: peripheral blood, taken on day 0 of AZD1222 vaccination. The chain's CDR3 is CASSSRSYEQYF. CDR3 DNA: TGTGCCAGCAGCTCCCGTTCGTACGAGCAGTACTTC.